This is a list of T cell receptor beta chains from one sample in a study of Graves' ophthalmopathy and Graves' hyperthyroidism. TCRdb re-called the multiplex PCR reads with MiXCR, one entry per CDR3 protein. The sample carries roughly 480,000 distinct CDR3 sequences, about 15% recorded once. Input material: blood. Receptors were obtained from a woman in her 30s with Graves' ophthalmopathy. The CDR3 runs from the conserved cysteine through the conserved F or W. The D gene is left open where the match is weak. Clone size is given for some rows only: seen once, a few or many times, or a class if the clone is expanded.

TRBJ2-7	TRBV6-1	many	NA	CASSKGEGQYF	TGTGCCAGCAGTAAAGGGGAAGGGCAGTACTTC
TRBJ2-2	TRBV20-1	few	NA	CSAREEGDTGELFF	TGCAGTGCTAGAGAAGAGGGGGACACCGGGGAGCTGTTTTTT
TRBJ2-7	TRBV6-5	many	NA	CATKHRDEQYF	TGTGCCACTAAACACCGCGACGAGCAGTACTTC
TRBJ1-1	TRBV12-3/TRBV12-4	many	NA	CASSIGGITEAFF	TGTGCCAGCAGTATAGGTGGGATAACTGAAGCTTTCTTT
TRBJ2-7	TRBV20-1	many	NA	CSARYRQAPDEQYF	TGCAGTGCTAGATATCGACAGGCTCCTGACGAGCAGTACTTC
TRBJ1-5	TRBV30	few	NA	CAWSVGGGQPQHF	TGTGCCTGGAGTGTGGGTGGAGGTCAGCCCCAGCATTTT
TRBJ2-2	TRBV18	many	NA	CASSPPGSGSGELFF	TGTGCCAGCTCACCACCCGGCAGCGGTAGCGGGGAGCTGTTTTTT
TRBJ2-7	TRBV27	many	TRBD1	CASRGQSYEQYF	TGTGCCAGCAGGGGACAGTCCTACGAGCAGTACTTC
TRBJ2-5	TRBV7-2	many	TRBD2	CASSSQRGVWETQYF	TGTGCCAGCAGCTCCCAGCGGGGGGTCTGGGAGACCCAGTACTTC
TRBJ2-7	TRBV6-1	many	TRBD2	CASTLRDYSYEQYF	TGTGCCAGCACCCTCCGGGACTACTCCTACGAGCAGTACTTC
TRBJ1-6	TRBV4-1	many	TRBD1	CASSQDDRGSAPLHF	TGCGCCAGCAGCCAAGATGACAGGGGTTCGGCACCCCTCCACTTT
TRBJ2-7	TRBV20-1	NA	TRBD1	CSAERQGRYEQYF	TGCAGTGCAGAGCGACAGGGCCGCTACGAGCAGTACTTC
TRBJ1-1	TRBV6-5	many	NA	CASSLKRATEAFF	TGTGCCAGCAGCTTAAAGCGAGCCACTGAAGCTTTCTTT
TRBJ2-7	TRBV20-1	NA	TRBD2	CSARSGERGDSYEQYF	TGCAGTGCTAGATCCGGAGAGCGGGGGGACAGCTACGAGCAGTACTTC
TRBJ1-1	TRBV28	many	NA	CASSPHHGAFF	TGTGCCAGCAGCCCCCACCACGGGGCTTTCTTT
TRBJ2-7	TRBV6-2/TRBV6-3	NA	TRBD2	CASSYGLAGAWEQYF	TGTGCCAGCAGTTACGGGCTAGCGGGAGCGTGGGAGCAGTACTTC
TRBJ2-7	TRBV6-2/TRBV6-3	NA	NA	CASSYTSGTQSYEQYF	TGTGCCAGCAGTTACACCTCAGGAACACAGTCCTACGAGCAGTACTTC
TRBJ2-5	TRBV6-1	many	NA	CATRAMGAKTQYF	TGTGCCACCAGAGCGATGGGGGCAAAGACCCAGTACTTC
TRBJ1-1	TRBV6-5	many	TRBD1	CASSWGQGLTEAFF	TGTGCCAGCAGTTGGGGACAGGGGCTCACTGAAGCTTTCTTT
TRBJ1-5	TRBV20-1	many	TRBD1	CSAAPSIAGQGARLSQPQHF	TGCAGTGCTGCCCCCTCAATTGCGGGACAGGGGGCGCGTCTGTCTCAGCCCCAGCATTTT
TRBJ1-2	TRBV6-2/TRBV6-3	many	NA	CASSYEVYGYTF	TGTGCCAGCAGTTACGAGGTCTATGGCTACACCTTC
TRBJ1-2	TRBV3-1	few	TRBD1	CASSPDRGPLFSYGYTF	TGTGCCAGCAGCCCGGACAGGGGGCCGCTTTTTTCTTATGGCTACACCTTC
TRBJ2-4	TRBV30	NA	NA	CAWSRGVGGSNIQYF	TGTGCCTGGAGCCGAGGCGTTGGGGGGTCAAACATTCAGTACTTC
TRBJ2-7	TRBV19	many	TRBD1	CASSERAGQDYEQYF	TGTGCCAGTAGTGAAAGGGCTGGACAGGACTACGAGCAGTACTTC
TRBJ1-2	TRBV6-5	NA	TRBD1	CASSYLTGLNYGYTF	TGTGCCAGCAGTTACTTGACAGGGCTTAATTATGGCTACACCTTC
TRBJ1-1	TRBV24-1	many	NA	CATSDAKQGNTEAFF	TGTGCCACCAGTGACGCCAAACAGGGGAACACTGAAGCTTTCTTT
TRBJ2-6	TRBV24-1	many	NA	CATQGSGANVLTF	TGTGCCACACAGGGTTCTGGGGCCAACGTCCTGACTTTC
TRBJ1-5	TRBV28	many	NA	CASSPHNRVGSNQPQHF	TGTGCCAGCAGCCCACACAACAGGGTTGGGAGCAATCAGCCCCAGCATTTT
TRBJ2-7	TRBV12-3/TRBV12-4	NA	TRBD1	CASRQTGGDFYEQYF	TGTGCCAGCAGGCAGACAGGGGGCGACTTCTACGAGCAGTACTTC
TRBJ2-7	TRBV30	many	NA	CAWSHRYEQYF	TGTGCCTGGAGTCACCGGTACGAGCAGTACTTC
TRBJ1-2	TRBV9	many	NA	CASSVAGQGYGYTF	TGTGCCAGCAGCGTGGCCGGGCAGGGCTACGGCTACACCTTC
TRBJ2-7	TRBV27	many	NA	CASSTVGYPYEQYF	TGTGCCAGCAGTACTGTGGGATACCCCTACGAGCAGTACTTC
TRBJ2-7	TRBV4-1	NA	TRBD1	CASSQDGPDRGYSYEQYF	TGCGCCAGCAGCCAAGATGGTCCCGACAGGGGGTACTCCTACGAGCAGTACTTC
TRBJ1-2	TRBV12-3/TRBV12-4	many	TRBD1	CASSRTGTASF	TGTGCCAGCAGCCGCACGGGGACAGCCTCCTTC
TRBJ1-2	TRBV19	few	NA	CASSTGWDYGYTF	TGTGCCAGTAGTACGGGCTGGGACTATGGCTACACCTTC
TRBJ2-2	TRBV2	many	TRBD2	CASSLAGVNAGELFF	TGTGCCAGCTCCCTAGCGGGAGTCAATGCCGGGGAGCTGTTTTTT
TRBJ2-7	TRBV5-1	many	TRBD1	CASRPDRGDEQYF	TGCGCCAGCAGACCAGACAGGGGCGACGAGCAGTACTTC
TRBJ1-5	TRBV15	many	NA	CATTSGLGGNQPQHF	TGTGCCACCACCTCGGGGTTGGGAGGCAATCAGCCCCAGCATTTT
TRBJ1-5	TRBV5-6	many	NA	CASSLDSGGNQPQHF	TGTGCCAGCAGCTTGGACAGTGGGGGCAATCAGCCCCAGCATTTT
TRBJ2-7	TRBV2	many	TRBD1	CASRPDRPYEQYF	TGTGCCAGCAGACCGGACAGGCCCTACGAGCAGTACTTC
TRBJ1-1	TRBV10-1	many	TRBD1	CASSESAQGSGTEAFF	TGCGCCAGCAGTGAGTCGGCACAGGGGAGCGGGACTGAAGCTTTCTTT
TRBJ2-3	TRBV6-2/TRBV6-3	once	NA	CASSENEPDPTDTQYF	TGTGCCAGCAGTGAGAATGAGCCGGACCCCACAGATACGCAGTATTTT
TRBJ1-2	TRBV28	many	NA	CASLQDSDGYTF	TGTGCCAGTTTACAGGACTCGGATGGCTACACCTTC
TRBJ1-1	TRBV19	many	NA	CASSIAPSENTEAFF	TGTGCCAGTAGTATTGCGCCGTCGGAGAACACTGAAGCTTTCTTT
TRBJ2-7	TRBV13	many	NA	CASSYGVSGEQYF	TGTGCCAGCAGCTACGGTGTGTCCGGCGAGCAGTACTTC
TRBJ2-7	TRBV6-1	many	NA	CATISPTYEQYF	TGTGCCACTATCAGTCCTACCTACGAGCAGTACTTC
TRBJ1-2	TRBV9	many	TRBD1	CASSKGTGEAYGYTF	TGTGCCAGCAGCAAAGGGACAGGGGAGGCCTATGGCTACACCTTC
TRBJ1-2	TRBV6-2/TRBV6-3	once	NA	CASSYPQDYGYTF	TGTGCCAGCAGTTACCCCCAGGACTATGGCTACACCTTC
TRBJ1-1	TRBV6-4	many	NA	CAIRPTLNTEAFF	TGTGCCATCCGTCCGACTCTGAACACTGAAGCTTTCTTT